A single sample is the source of the 13 T cell receptor beta chains below, sequenced in a study of OX40 agonist ivuxolimab in advanced cancers. The library was produced with the immunoSEQ multiplex PCR assay. Here the immuneACCESS table is served through TCRdb, limited to in-frame sequences with V and J called. Missing clones are a known gap in these copies; in checked studies unresolved V genes cover under half, and the rest lacks a known reason. This sample has more than 65,000 clones in its table, and 90% of those were observed once. The ten largest clones capture over 9.5% of the sample. Sequencing used CD4+ or CD8+ T cells sorted from blood, obtained in a trial of the OX40 agonist ivuxolimab. Every receptor here comes from an adult with an advanced solid tumor such as melanoma, head and neck, liver or kidney cancer.

The chain combines TRBV7-2 with TRBJ2-5, with D maybe TRBD2 (5 bases). The CDR3 is made up of 16 amino acids. Germline V lookup: CDR1 SGHTA, CDR2 FQGNSA. Trimming cost V 2 bases and J 4 bases, with 17 bases left between them. CDR3 protein: CASSLRSFGVGETQYF. The CDR3 DNA is TGTGCCAGCAGCTTAAGGTCGTTCGGGGTCGGAGAGACCCAGTACTTC.

V usage is TRBV5-5 and J usage is TRBJ2-5, with unresolved D. This CDR3 is 14 amino acids long. The germline V gene encodes CDR1 SGHKS and CDR2 YYEKEE (reference sequence). The V and J ends lost 2 bases and 0 bases respectively, with 8 bases between them. The CDR3 bases are TGTGCCAGCAGCTTTTCCGACTACCAAGAGACCCAGTACTTC. Protein sequence: CASSFSDYQETQYF.

The chain has TRBV14 and TRBJ1-3; 9 bases match TRBD1. The CDR3 contains 16 residues. The V gene's germline CDR1 is SGHDN and CDR2 FVKESK. Losses at the gene ends were 8 bases for V and 0 bases for J; bases not matched to a gene: 8. The CDR3 nucleotides read TGTGCCAGCCGCGGGAGGGACAGGGCCTCTGGAAACACCATATATTTT. Its translation is CASRGRDRASGNTIYF.

The chain couples TRBV28 to TRBJ2-5, with D maybe TRBD2 (7 bases). Per the germline V gene, CDR1 is MDHEN and CDR2 is SYDVKM. V dropped 6 bases and J dropped 5 bases, with 16 bases sitting between them. The CDR3 contains 14 residues. The CDR3 region is CASRGGGTIETQYF. The CDR3 DNA reads TGTGCCAGCAGAGGGGGAGGGACGATTGAGACCCAGTACTTC.

The rearrangement uses TRBV28 and TRBJ2-6, with D tentatively TRBD2 (7 bases). The germline V gene has CDR1 MDHEN and CDR2 SYDVKM. V was pared by 7 bases and J by 0 bases, with 10 bases between. The CDR3 length is 15 residues. CDR3 nucleotides: TGTGCCAGCAAGGGGGGGAACTCTGGGGCCAACGTCCTGACTTTC. It encodes CASKGGNSGANVLTF.

The chain is built from TRBV28 and TRBJ2-7; D could derive from TRBD1 or TRBD2 (5 bases each). Germline CDR1 and CDR2: MDHEN and SYDVKM. The CDR3 loop spans 12 amino acids. Trimming removed 7 bases at V and 2 bases at J, with 9 bases between. The CDR3 nucleotides are TGTGCCAGCACCGGGACGACCTACGAGCAGTACTTC. This sequence encodes CASTGTTYEQYF.

The V gene is TRBV4-3, the J gene TRBJ2-7; D might be TRBD2 (7 bases). The CDR3 consists of 17 residues. The V and J ends lost 0 bases and 7 bases respectively, with 22 bases between them. Germline-derived CDR1 and CDR2 are LGHNA and YSLEER. CDR3 DNA sequence: TGCGCCAGCAGCCAAGAAGAAAGCGGGGACTTAAGGGGGGAGCAGTACTTC. The encoded protein is CASSQEESGDLRGEQYF.

This clone showed up just once. CDR3 DNA: TGTGCCAGCAGTTTTAGAACAACGAACACCGGGGAGCTGTTTTTT. Translated: CASSFRTTNTGELFF. The genes are TRBV28 and TRBJ2-2; D ambiguous. CDR1 and CDR2 (germline): MDHEN, SYDVKM. The length of the CDR3 is 15 residues. Trimming stripped 3 bases from V and 0 bases from J, with 8 bases between.

The DNA for the CDR3 is TGTGCCAGCAGTGAAGCACCAGGATATCAGCCCCAGCATTTT. Translated: CASSEAPGYQPQHF. The chain uses TRBV6-1 and TRBJ1-5; D uncertain. In germline, CDR1 is MNHNS, CDR2 SASEGT. The V end was cut by 0 bases, the J end by 5 bases, with 8 bases between. This CDR3 has 14 residues.

The count of this clone is one. This rearrangement joins TRBV2 to TRBJ2-5, with D possibly TRBD1 on 6 matching bases. The V end lost 7 bases, the J end lost 3 bases, and 9 bases lay between the germline ends. CDR1 is SNHLY and CDR2 is FYNNEI in the germline V gene. The CDR3 sequence is 12 residues long. The CDR3 DNA sequence: TGTGCCAGCAAGAGACAGGAAGAGACCCAGTACTTC. As protein: CASKRQEETQYF.

The rearrangement joins TRBV18 to TRBJ2-7; TRBD1 aligns across 7 bases. This CDR3 has 15 residues. The germline CDR1 and CDR2 sequences are KGHSH and LQKENI. V was pared by 6 bases and J by 1 base, with 9 bases of the junction left unmatched. The DNA for the CDR3 is TGTGCCAGCTCGCCCGGACAGGTACGATCCTACGAGCAGTACTTC. Protein: CASSPGQVRSYEQYF.

The chain carries TRBV9 and TRBJ2-1; TRBD2 matches at 8 bases. Germline CDR1 reads SGDLS; CDR2 reads YYNGEE. The CDR3 sequence is 15 residues long. J was trimmed by 8 bases and V by 4 bases; bases with no gene match: 11. CDR3 in DNA: TGTGCCAGCAGCAATCGGATTAGCGGGATTTATGAGCAGTTCTTC. Encoded protein: CASSNRISGIYEQFF.

The chain combines TRBV5-1 with TRBJ2-3, with 9 bases fitting TRBD2. Germline V gives CDR1 SGHRS, CDR2 YFSETQ. Trimming at V came to 4 bases and at J to 7 bases, leaving 4 bases not matched to a gene. The CDR3 is made up of 13 amino acids. The DNA for the CDR3 is TGCGCCAGCAGCGTAGCGGGAGATTATACGCAGTATTTT. Protein sequence: CASSVAGDYTQYF.